The T cell receptor beta chain described here comes from a study of glioma-infiltrating T cells. This clonotype was counted only a few times. Using RNA template, CDR3s of TCR alpha and beta were amplified with iRepertoire arm-PCR. MiXCR was run by TCRdb on the multiplex PCR reads, yielding one entry per CDR3 protein. The table shows some 190,000 distinct CDR3 sequences, with 32% occurring only once. The ends lost 4 bases at V and 5 bases at J; junction bases unmatched: 20. Germline lookup yields CDR1 SGHNT and CDR2 YYREEE (reference sequence). The CDR3 runs 18 residues. What was sequenced was glioma tissue, nonneoplastic brain tissue, or PBMCs (not recorded which). The chain carries TRBV5-4 and TRBJ2-5, with TRBD2 matching 7 bases. The TCR originated in a human donor with low-grade glioma or glioblastoma, undergoing nonglioma brain surgery, or in good health (not recorded which). The CDR3 loop is CASSPHVGGGRSQETQYF. DNA for the CDR3: TGTGCCAGCAGCCCCCACGTTGGTGGCGGGAGATCCCAGGAGACCCAGTACTTC.